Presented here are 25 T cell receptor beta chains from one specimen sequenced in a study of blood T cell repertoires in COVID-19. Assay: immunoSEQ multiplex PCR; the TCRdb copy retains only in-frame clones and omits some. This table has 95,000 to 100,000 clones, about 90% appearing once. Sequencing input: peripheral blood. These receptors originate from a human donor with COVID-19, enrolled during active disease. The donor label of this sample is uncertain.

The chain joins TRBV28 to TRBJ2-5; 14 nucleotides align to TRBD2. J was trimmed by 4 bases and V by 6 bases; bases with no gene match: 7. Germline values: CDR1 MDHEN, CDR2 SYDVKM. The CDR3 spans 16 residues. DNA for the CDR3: TGTGCCAGCAGCAACGGACTAGCGGGGGGAACAGAGACCCAGTACTTC. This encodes CASSNGLAGGTETQYF.

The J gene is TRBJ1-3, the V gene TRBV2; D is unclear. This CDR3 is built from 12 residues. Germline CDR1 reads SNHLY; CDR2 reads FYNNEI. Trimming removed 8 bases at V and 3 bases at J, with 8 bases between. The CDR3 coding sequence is TGTGCCAGCGCACAAGTTGGAAACACCATATATTTT. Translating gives CASAQVGNTIYF.

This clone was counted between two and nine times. CDR3 coding DNA: TGTGCCAGCAGTCTAACAGGGTTGGACGGCTACACCTTC. This translates into CASSLTGLDGYTF. The V and J genes are TRBV12-3 or TRBV12-4 and TRBJ1-2; tentative D call: TRBD1 (6 bases). Trimming pared 5 bases from V and 8 bases from J, leaving 15 bases between. The CDR3 has 13 residues.

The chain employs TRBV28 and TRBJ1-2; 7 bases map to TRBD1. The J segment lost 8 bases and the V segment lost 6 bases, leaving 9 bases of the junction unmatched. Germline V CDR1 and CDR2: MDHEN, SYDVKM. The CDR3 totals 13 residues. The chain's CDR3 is CASRTTGAEGYTF. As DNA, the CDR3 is TGTGCCAGCAGGACAACAGGGGCGGAAGGCTACACCTTC.

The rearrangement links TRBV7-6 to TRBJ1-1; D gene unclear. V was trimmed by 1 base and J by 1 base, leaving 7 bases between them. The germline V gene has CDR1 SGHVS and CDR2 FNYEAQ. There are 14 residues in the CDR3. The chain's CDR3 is CASSLGLSNTEAFF. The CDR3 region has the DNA TGTGCCAGCAGCTTAGGACTTTCGAACACTGAAGCTTTCTTT. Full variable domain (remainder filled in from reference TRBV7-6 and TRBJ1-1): GAGVSQSPRYKVTKRGQDVALRCDPISGHVSLYWYRQALGQGPEFLTYFNYEAQQDKSGLPNDRFSAERPEGSISTLTIQRTEQRDSAMYRCASSLGLSNTEAFFGQGTRLTVV.

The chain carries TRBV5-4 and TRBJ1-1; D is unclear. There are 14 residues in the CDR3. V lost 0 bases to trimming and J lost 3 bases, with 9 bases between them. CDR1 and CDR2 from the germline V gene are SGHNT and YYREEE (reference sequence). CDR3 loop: CASSLDPEDTEAFF. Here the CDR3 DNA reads TGTGCCAGCAGCTTGGACCCCGAGGACACTGAAGCTTTCTTT.

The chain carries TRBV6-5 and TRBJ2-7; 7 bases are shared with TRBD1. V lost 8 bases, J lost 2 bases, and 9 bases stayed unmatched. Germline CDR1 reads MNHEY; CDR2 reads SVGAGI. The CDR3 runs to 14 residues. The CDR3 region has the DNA TGTGCCAGCGAGAACTCGGGACAGCCCTACGAGCAGTACTTC. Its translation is CASENSGQPYEQYF.

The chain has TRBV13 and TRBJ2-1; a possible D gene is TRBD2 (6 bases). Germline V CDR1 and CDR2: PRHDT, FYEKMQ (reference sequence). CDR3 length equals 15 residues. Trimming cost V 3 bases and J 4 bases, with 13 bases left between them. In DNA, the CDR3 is TGTGCCAGCAGCTTTATAAGGGACTTTTACAATGAGCAGTTCTTC. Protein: CASSFIRDFYNEQFF.

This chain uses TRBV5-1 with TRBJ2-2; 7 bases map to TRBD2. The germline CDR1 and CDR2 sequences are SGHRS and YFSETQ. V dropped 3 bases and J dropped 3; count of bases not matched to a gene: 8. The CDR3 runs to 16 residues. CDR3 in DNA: TGCGCCAGCAGCTCCGAGGGAGCGGGACACACCGGGGAGCTGTTTTTT. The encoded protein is CASSSEGAGHTGELFF.

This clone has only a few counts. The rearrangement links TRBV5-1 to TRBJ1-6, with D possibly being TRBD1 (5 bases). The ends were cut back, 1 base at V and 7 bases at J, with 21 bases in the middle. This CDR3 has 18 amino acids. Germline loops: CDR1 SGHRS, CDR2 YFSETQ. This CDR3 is CASSLTLTGTAGNSPLHF. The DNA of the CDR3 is TGCGCCAGCAGCTTGACCTTGACGGGGACCGCGGGAAATTCACCCCTCCACTTT.

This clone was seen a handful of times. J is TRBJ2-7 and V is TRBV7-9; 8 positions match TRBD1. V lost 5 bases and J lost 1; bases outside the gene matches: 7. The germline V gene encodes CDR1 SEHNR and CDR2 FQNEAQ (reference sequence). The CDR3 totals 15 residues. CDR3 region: CASSVRQGISYEQYF. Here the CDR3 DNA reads TGTGCCAGCAGCGTTAGACAGGGGATTTCCTACGAGCAGTACTTC.

The CDR3 loop is CASSRQGASQPQHF. Written as DNA, the CDR3 is TGTGCCAGCAGTCGACAGGGGGCGAGTCAGCCCCAGCATTTT. This chain uses TRBV2 with TRBJ1-5; TRBD1 agrees at 10 bases. V lost 5 bases and J lost 6; bases outside the gene matches: 4. The germline V gene encodes CDR1 SNHLY and CDR2 FYNNEI. The CDR3 is made up of 14 amino acids.

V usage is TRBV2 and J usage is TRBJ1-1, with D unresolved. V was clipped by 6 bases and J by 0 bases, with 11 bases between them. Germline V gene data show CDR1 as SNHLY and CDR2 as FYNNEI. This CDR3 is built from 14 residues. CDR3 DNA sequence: TGTGCCAGCAGCCGAATCCAGATGAACACTGAAGCTTTCTTT. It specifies CASSRIQMNTEAFF.

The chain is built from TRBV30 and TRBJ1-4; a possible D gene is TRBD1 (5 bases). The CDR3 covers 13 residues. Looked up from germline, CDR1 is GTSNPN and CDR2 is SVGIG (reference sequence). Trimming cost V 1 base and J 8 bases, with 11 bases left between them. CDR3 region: CAWSEGEEEKLFF. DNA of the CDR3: TGTGCCTGGAGTGAAGGGGAAGAGGAAAAACTGTTTTTT.

The CDR3 region is CASSPGAETQYF. The DNA of the CDR3 is TGTGCCAGCAGCCCTGGGGCTGAGACCCAGTACTTC. This sequence joins TRBV5-6 and TRBJ2-5, with TRBD1 as a possible D gene (5 bases). In germline, CDR1 is SGHDT, CDR2 YYEEEE. Trimming cost V 4 bases and J 5 bases, with 9 bases left between them. The CDR3 consists of 12 residues.

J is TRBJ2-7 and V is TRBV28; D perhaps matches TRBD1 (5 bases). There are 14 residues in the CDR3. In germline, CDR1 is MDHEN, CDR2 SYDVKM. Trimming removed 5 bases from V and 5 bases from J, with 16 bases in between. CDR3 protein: CASSPPGYQDEQYF. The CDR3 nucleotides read TGTGCCAGCAGTCCGCCAGGGTATCAGGACGAGCAGTACTTC. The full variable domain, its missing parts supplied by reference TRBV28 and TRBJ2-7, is DVKVTQSSRYLVKRTGEKVFLECVQDMDHENMFWYRQDPGLGLRLIYFSYDVKMKEKGDIPEGYSVSREKKERFSLILESASTNQTSMYLCASSPPGYQDEQYFGPGTRLTVT.

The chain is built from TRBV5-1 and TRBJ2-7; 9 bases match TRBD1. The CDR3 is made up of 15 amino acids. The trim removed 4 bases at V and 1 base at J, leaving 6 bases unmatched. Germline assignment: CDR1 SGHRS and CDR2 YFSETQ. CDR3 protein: CASSGRGQGSYEQYF. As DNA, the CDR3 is TGCGCCAGCAGCGGACGGGGACAGGGTTCCTACGAGCAGTACTTC.

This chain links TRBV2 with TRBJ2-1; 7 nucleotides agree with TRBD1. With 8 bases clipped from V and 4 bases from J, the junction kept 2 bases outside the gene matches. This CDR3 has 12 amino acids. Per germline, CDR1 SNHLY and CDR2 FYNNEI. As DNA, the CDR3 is TGTGCCAGCGGACAGGAGTACAATGAGCAGTTCTTC. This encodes CASGQEYNEQFF.

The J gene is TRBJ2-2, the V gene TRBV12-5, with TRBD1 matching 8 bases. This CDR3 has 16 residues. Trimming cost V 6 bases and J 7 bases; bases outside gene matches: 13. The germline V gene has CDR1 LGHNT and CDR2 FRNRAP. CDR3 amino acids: CASGRGQGLSLGELFF. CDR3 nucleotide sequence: TGTGCTAGTGGCCGCGGACAGGGACTTTCTCTCGGGGAGCTGTTTTTT.

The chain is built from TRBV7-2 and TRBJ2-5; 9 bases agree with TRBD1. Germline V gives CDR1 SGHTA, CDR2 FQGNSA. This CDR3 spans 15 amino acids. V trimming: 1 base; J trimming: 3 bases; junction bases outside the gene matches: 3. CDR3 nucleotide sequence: TGTGCCAGCAGCTTAGGGGACAGGGAAAAAGAGACCCAGTACTTC. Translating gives CASSLGDREKETQYF.

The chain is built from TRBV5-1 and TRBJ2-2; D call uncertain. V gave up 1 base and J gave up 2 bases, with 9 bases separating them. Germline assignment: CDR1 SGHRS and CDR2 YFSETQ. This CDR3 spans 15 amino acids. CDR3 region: CASSLLVENTGELFF. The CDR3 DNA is TGCGCCAGCAGCTTGCTGGTAGAAAACACCGGGGAGCTGTTTTTT. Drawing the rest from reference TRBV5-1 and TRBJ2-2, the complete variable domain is KAGVTQTPRYLIKTRGQQVTLSCSPISGHRSVSWYQQTPGQGLQFLFEYFSETQRNKGNFPGRFSGRQFSNSRSEMNVSTLELGDSALYLCASSLLVENTGELFFGEGSRLTVL.

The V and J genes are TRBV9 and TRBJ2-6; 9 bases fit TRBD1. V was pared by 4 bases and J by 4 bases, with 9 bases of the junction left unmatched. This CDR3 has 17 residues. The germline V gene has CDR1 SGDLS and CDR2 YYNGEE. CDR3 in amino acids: CASSPWDRAAGANVLTF. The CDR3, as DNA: TGTGCCAGCAGCCCCTGGGACAGGGCAGCGGGGGCCAACGTCCTGACTTTC.

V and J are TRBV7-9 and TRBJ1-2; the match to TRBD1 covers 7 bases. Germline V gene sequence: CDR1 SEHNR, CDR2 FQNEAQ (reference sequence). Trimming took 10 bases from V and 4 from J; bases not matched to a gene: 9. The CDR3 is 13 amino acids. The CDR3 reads CATHLGDSYGYTF. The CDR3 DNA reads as TGTGCCACCCACTTGGGGGACAGCTATGGCTACACCTTC.

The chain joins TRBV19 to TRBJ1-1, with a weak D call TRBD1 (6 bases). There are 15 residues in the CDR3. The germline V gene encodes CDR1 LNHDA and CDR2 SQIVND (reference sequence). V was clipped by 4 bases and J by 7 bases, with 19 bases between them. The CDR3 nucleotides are TGTGCCAGTAGTACCCGGAAGGGGGGGAGCATTGAAGCTTTCTTT. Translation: CASSTRKGGSIEAFF.

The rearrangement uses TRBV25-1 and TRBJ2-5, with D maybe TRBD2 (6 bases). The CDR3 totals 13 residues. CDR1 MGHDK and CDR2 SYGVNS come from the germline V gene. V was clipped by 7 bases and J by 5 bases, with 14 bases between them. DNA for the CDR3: TGTGCCAGCATTTCGAAGGAGGGCGAGACCCAGTACTTC. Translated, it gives CASISKEGETQYF.